This paragraph reports one T cell receptor (beta chain). This record comes from a study of T cell responses to AZD1222 COVID-19 vaccine. The CDR3 extends over 16 amino acids. Between the trimmed V and J ends, which lost 5 bases and 0 bases, there was a span of 14 bases. CDR1 KGHSH and CDR2 LQKENI come from the germline V gene. Measured with immunoSEQ multiplex PCR; TCRdb has only the in-frame clones, and not every one. The table has about 69,000 clones, approximately 82% seen once; the top ten hold roughly 23%. The input for sequencing was peripheral blood, taken 28 days after the second AZD1222 dose. The rearrangement joins TRBV18 to TRBJ1-3; D might be TRBD1 (6 bases). This clonotype was sampled from an adult who received the AZD1222 COVID-19 vaccine. CDR3 DNA sequence: TGTGCCAGCTCATTCGGGGGCGAACGCTCTGGAAACACCATATATTTT. This codes for CASSFGGERSGNTIYF.